The T cell receptor (beta chain) described here comes from a study of cytomegalovirus exposure and HLA in healthy donors. Among the 110 or so subjects of the validation cohort, separate from the approximately 670-subject first cohort, were the donors. Findings and caveats of the study: First-cohort TCR clusters tended to co-occur in the 120 or so validation repertoires, a later analysis found. TCR beta chains numbering 150 to 200 were designated cytomegalovirus-associated. Cytomegalovirus status was reportedly diagnosed by the classifier with high sensitivity and specificity.

The V gene lost 5 bases and the J gene lost 10 bases, with 10 bases spanning the gap. Germline-derived CDR1 and CDR2 are SGHRS and YFSETQ. There are 11 residues in the CDR3. In the case of this clone: Its antigen remains unknown.

Sequenced by immunoSEQ multiplex PCR; TCRdb stores in-frame clones only, minus some. The table has about 160,000 clones, 91% seen once. The sequence was obtained from a woman between 18 and 29 years old in good health and CMV-seropositive. Sequencing was done on a sample of PBMCs. The V gene is TRBV5-1, the J gene TRBJ2-1; D is undetermined. Here the CDR3 DNA reads TGCGCCAGCAGACCTGAGGCCGAGCAGTTCTTC. This translates into CASRPEAEQFF.